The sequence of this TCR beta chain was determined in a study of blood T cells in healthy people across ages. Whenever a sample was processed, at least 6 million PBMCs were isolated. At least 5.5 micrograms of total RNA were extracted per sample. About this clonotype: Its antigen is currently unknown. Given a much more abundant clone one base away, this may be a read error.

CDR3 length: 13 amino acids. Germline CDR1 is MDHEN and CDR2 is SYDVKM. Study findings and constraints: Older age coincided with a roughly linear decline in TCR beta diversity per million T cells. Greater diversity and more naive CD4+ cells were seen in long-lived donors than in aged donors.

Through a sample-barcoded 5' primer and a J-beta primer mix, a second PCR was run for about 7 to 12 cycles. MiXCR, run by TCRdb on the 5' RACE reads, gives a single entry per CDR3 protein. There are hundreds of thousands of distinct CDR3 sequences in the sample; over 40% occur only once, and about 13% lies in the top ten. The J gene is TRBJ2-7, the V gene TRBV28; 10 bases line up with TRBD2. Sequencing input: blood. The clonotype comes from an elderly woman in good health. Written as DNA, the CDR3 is TGTGTCAGCAGACCGACTAGCGGGTACGAGCAGTACTTC. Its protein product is CVSRPTSGYEQYF. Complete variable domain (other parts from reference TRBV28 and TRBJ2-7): DVKVTQSSRYLVKRTGEKVFLECVQDMDHENMFWYRQDPGLGLRLIYFSYDVKMKEKGDIPEGYSVSREKKERFSLILESASTNQTSMYLCVSRPTSGYEQYFGPGTRLTVT.